This entry describes one T cell receptor beta chain. The antigen is not known. Between about 2014 and 2018, patients underwent resection in Japan or China. Macro-dissection enriched premalignant or tumor cells before nucleic acid extraction. The record originates from a study of immune evolution from preneoplasia to lung adenocarcinoma. Study background: HLA loss of heterozygosity: roughly 7.5% AIS, more than 14% MIA, about 35% ADC, none AAH.

Assay: immunoSEQ multiplex PCR; the TCRdb copy retains only in-frame clones and omits some. This sample yields some 2,400 clones, of which 84% are seen a single time; 10% belongs to the top ten. Broader study findings: From normal lung to invasive adenocarcinoma, top clone frequencies appeared to decrease.

This receptor was obtained from a person between 70 and 80 years old with lung adenocarcinoma. Sample: FFPE lung adenocarcinoma in situ tissue.

The CDR3 DNA reads as TGCGCCAGCAGCCACAGCGGGACAGGGGGGACCGGGGAGCTGTTTTTT. Translated, it gives CASSHSGTGGTGELFF. The rearrangement links TRBV5-1 to TRBJ2-2; 11 bases are shared with TRBD1. The CDR3 totals 16 residues. CDR1 and CDR2 from the germline V gene are SGHRS and YFSETQ. Losses at the gene ends were 4 bases for V and 5 bases for J; bases not matched to a gene: 7.